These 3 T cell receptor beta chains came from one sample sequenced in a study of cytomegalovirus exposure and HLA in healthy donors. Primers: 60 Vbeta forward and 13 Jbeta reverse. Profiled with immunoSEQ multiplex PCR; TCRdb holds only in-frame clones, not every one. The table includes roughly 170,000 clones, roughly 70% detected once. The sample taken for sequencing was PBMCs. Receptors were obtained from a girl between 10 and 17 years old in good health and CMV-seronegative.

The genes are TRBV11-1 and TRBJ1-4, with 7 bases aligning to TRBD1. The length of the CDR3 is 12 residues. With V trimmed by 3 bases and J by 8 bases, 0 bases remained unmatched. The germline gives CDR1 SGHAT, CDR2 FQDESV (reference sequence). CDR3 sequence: CASSFRGEKLFF. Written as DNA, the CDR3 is TGTGCCAGCAGCTTCAGGGGGGAAAAACTGTTTTTT.

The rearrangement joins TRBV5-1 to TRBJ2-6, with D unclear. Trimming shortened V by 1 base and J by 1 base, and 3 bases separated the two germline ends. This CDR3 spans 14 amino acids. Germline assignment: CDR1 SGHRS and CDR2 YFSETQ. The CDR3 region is CASSLPSGANVLTF. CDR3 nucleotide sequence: TGCGCCAGCAGCTTGCCTTCTGGGGCCAACGTCCTGACTTTC.

The CDR3 spells CASSLTWGGSNEQFF. In nucleotides, the CDR3 is TGTGCCAGCAGCCTCACCTGGGGGGGTTCCAATGAGCAGTTCTTC. The chain employs TRBV27 and TRBJ2-1; 7 nucleotides agree with TRBD2. The germline gives CDR1 MNHEY, CDR2 SMNVEV (reference sequence). This CDR3 has 15 residues. J was trimmed by 6 bases and V by 6 bases; bases with no gene match: 11.